One and the same sample provided the 29 T cell receptor beta chains below, sequenced in a study of beta chain features in type 1 diabetes. The investigators reverse transcribed all of the isolated RNA, so they sequenced expressed TCRB transcripts. This table comes from immunoSEQ multiplex PCR, and its TCRdb copy is limited to in-frame clones, with some not included. The table includes more than 300,000 clones, roughly 8% detected once. Sequenced sample: central memory CD4+ T cells from blood. The receptors derive from a young woman in good health.

This clone was counted between two and nine times. This chain uses TRBV19 with TRBJ2-2, with 7 bases that match TRBD1. V was pared by 4 bases and J by 5 bases, with 7 bases of the junction left unmatched. The CDR3 is 15 residues long. Germline lookup yields CDR1 LNHDA and CDR2 SQIVND (reference sequence). CDR3 DNA sequence: TGTGCCAGTAGTAGTAAGACAGGGAGAACCGGGGAGCTGTTTTTT. Amino acid sequence: CASSSKTGRTGELFF.

Only a few counts were recorded for this clone. The chain employs TRBV4-1 and TRBJ2-3; unclear D gene. Trimming shortened V by 1 base and J by 0 bases, and 8 bases separated the two germline ends. The CDR3 covers 15 residues. From germline, CDR1 is MGHRA and CDR2 YSYEKL. CDR3 region: CASSQAALSTDTQYF. CDR3 coding DNA: TGCGCCAGCAGCCAAGCTGCGTTGAGCACAGATACGCAGTATTTT.

The V call is TRBV9, the J call TRBJ1-1; TRBD1 matches 10 bases. CDR1 SGDLS and CDR2 YYNGEE come from the germline V gene. The CDR3 has 16 amino acids. The V and J ends lost 2 bases and 1 base, in that order; junction bases with no gene match: 5. The CDR3 bases are TGTGCCAGCAGCGTGACAGGGGGCGTCTCGAACACTGAAGCTTTCTTT. Its translation: CASSVTGGVSNTEAFF.

In this sample, this clone turned up a few times. The chain recombines TRBV28 with TRBJ1-5, with D perhaps matching TRBD1 (5 bases). The length of the CDR3 is 14 residues. The germline V gene encodes CDR1 MDHEN and CDR2 SYDVKM. V was trimmed by 5 bases and J by 6 bases, leaving 14 bases between them. DNA for the CDR3: TGTGCCAGCAGTGGTTCAGGGAATCGTCAGCCCCAGCATTTT. Its translation is CASSGSGNRQPQHF. The whole variable domain, filled in from reference TRBV28 and TRBJ1-5, reads DVKVTQSSRYLVKRTGEKVFLECVQDMDHENMFWYRQDPGLGLRLIYFSYDVKMKEKGDIPEGYSVSREKKERFSLILESASTNQTSMYLCASSGSGNRQPQHFGDGTRLSIL.

This clone has a handful of counts. The chain recombines TRBV28 with TRBJ1-5; 9 nucleotides agree with TRBD1. Germline V CDR1 and CDR2: MDHEN, SYDVKM. V lost 5 bases, J lost 5 bases, and 10 bases stayed unmatched. CDR3 length: 16 amino acids. The CDR3 sequence: CASSTAGGQGYQPQHF. In DNA form, the CDR3 reads TGTGCCAGCAGTACGGCGGGGGGACAGGGCTATCAGCCCCAGCATTTT. Filled out from reference TRBV28 and TRBJ1-5, the complete variable domain reads DVKVTQSSRYLVKRTGEKVFLECVQDMDHENMFWYRQDPGLGLRLIYFSYDVKMKEKGDIPEGYSVSREKKERFSLILESASTNQTSMYLCASSTAGGQGYQPQHFGDGTRLSIL.

This clone was seen more than once but under ten times. Other DNA sequences within the sample encode an identical CDR3. The chain has TRBV20-1 and TRBJ2-7; maybe TRBD1 (5 bases). Between the trimmed V and J ends, which lost 6 bases and 3 bases, there was a span of 9 bases. Germline-derived CDR1 and CDR2 are DFQATT and SNEGSKA (reference sequence). The CDR3 spans 11 residues. The CDR3 loop is CSAQGNYEQYF. In DNA, the CDR3 is TGCAGTGCCCAGGGCAACTACGAGCAGTACTTC.

This clone was observed at least ten times. The rearrangement joins TRBV4-1 to TRBJ2-5; 7 bases are a match to TRBD1. Losses at the gene ends were 3 bases for V and 5 bases for J; bases not matched to a gene: 6. CDR3 length equals 14 residues. CDR1 is MGHRA, CDR2 YSYEKL, per germline. The CDR3 loop reads CASSHDRDLETQYF. The CDR3 DNA reads as TGCGCCAGCAGCCATGACAGGGATCTGGAGACCCAGTACTTC.

This chain links TRBV7-2 with TRBJ2-1; 7 positions agree with TRBD1. The CDR3 spans 12 residues. Losses at the gene ends were 5 bases for V and 8 bases for J; bases not matched to a gene: 3. CDR1 is SGHTA, CDR2 FQGNSA, per germline. The CDR3 reads CASSPDRDEQFF. The CDR3 nucleotides are TGTGCCAGCAGCCCTGACAGGGATGAGCAGTTCTTC.

This clone has just a few counts. Other DNA sequences in the same sample also yield this CDR3. This rearrangement joins TRBV7-2 to TRBJ2-5; D is perhaps TRBD1 or TRBD2 (5 bases each). V shed 1 base and J shed 4 bases, with 7 bases lying between them. The CDR3 is 13 amino acids. Germline lookup yields CDR1 SGHTA and CDR2 FQGNSA. In DNA, the CDR3 is TGTGCCAGCAGCTTAGTTGGGGGAGAGACCCAGTACTTC. Encoded protein: CASSLVGGETQYF.

This clone was counted between two and nine times. The genes are TRBV9 and TRBJ2-1; TRBD2 matches at 13 bases. V shed 4 bases and J 8 bases; nucleotides not matched to a gene: 9. Germline V gene data show CDR1 as SGDLS and CDR2 as YYNGEE. There are 16 residues in the CDR3. CDR3 DNA sequence: TGTGCCAGCAGCACGGACGGGACTAGCGGGATCTATGAGCAGTTCTTC. Translation: CASSTDGTSGIYEQFF. The whole variable domain, remainder taken from reference TRBV9 and TRBJ2-1, is DSGVTQTPKHLITATGQRVTLRCSPRSGDLSVYWYQQSLDQGLQFLIQYYNGEERAKGNILERFSAQQFPDLHSELNLSSLELGDSALYFCASSTDGTSGIYEQFFGPGTRLTVL.

The chain is built from TRBV7-3 and TRBJ2-7; TRBD2 aligns across 8 bases. J lost 3 bases, V lost 2 bases, and 6 bases had no gene match. The CDR3 length is 15 residues. CDR1 is SGHTA, CDR2 FQGTGA, per germline. The CDR3 sequence is CASSLSGGPDYEQYF. The CDR3 bases are TGTGCCAGCAGCTTATCGGGGGGGCCTGACTACGAGCAGTACTTC.

This clone was detected a few times. This same CDR3 is encoded by further DNA sequences in the sample. V and J are TRBV20-1 and TRBJ2-7; the D gene is possibly TRBD1 (6 bases). CDR1 and CDR2 (germline): DFQATT, SNEGSKA (reference sequence). The CDR3 length is 11 residues. Trimming shortened V by 4 bases and J by 3 bases, and 7 bases separated the two germline ends. CDR3 residues: CSAMDSYEQYF. As DNA, the CDR3 is TGCAGTGCTATGGACAGCTACGAGCAGTACTTC.

The chain links TRBV28 to TRBJ1-2, with TRBD1 matching over 9 bases. The V gene end was trimmed by 5 bases and the J gene end by 7 bases; junction bases not matched to a gene: 5. This CDR3 region has 13 residues. Germline CDR1 is MDHEN and CDR2 is SYDVKM. CDR3 amino acids: CASSVQGAGGYTF. As DNA, the CDR3 is TGTGCCAGCAGTGTACAGGGGGCAGGTGGCTACACCTTC.

This clone was seen only a few times. CDR3 bases: TGTGCCAGCAGCTTATTTTTCCAGGGGAACACTGAAGCTTTCTTT. Its translation: CASSLFFQGNTEAFF. The chain combines TRBV11-2 with TRBJ1-1; maybe TRBD1 (5 bases). Germline assignment: CDR1 SGHAT and CDR2 FQNNGV. Trimming left V 2 bases short and J 1 base short, with 11 bases between. The CDR3 totals 15 residues. The full variable domain, its missing parts supplied by reference TRBV11-2 and TRBJ1-1, is EAGVAQSPRYKIIEKRQSVAFWCNPISGHATLYWYQQILGQGPKLLIQFQNNGVVDDSQLPKDRFSAERLKGVDSTLKIQPAKLEDSAVYLCASSLFFQGNTEAFFGQGTRLTVV.

This clone appeared a few times. The rearrangement links TRBV19 to TRBJ2-2, with D possibly being TRBD1 or TRBD2 (5 bases each). The CDR3 is 14 amino acids. Germline V gives CDR1 LNHDA, CDR2 SQIVND (reference sequence). V lost 8 bases and J 2 bases, leaving 12 bases between the germline ends. In DNA form, the CDR3 reads TGTGCCAGTCGGCAGGGAGTTAACACCGGGGAGCTGTTTTTT. It yields the protein CASRQGVNTGELFF. Filled out from reference TRBV19 and TRBJ2-2, the complete variable domain reads DGGITQSPKYLFRKEGQNVTLSCEQNLNHDAMYWYRQDPGQGLRLIYYSQIVNDFQKGDIAEGYSVSREKKESFPLTVTSAQKNPTAFYLCASRQGVNTGELFFGEGSRLTVL.

This clone was counted only a few times. This CDR3 is also generated by other DNA sequences in the sample. The CDR3 loop reads CASSRRGTEETQYF. The CDR3 DNA is TGTGCCAGCAGCCGCCGAGGGACCGAAGAGACCCAGTACTTC. The genes are TRBV28 and TRBJ2-5, with D tentatively TRBD1 or TRBD2 (5 bases each). Trimming cost V 6 bases and J 3 bases, with 14 bases left between them. Germline assignment: CDR1 MDHEN and CDR2 SYDVKM. This CDR3 comprises 14 residues. The full variable domain, completed using reference TRBV28 and TRBJ2-5, is DVKVTQSSRYLVKRTGEKVFLECVQDMDHENMFWYRQDPGLGLRLIYFSYDVKMKEKGDIPEGYSVSREKKERFSLILESASTNQTSMYLCASSRRGTEETQYFGPGTRLLVL.

The chain couples TRBV28 to TRBJ1-1, with 7 nucleotides matching TRBD1. The CDR3 extends over 14 amino acids. The germline V gene encodes CDR1 MDHEN and CDR2 SYDVKM. J was trimmed by 7 bases and V by 5 bases; bases with no gene match: 10. The CDR3: CASSQGVVRGEAFF. The CDR3 bases are TGTGCCAGCAGTCAGGGGGTAGTCCGGGGTGAAGCTTTCTTT.

There are many counts of this clone. The rearrangement links TRBV10-3 to TRBJ2-7, with 11 bases fitting TRBD1. Per germline, CDR1 ENHRY and CDR2 SYGVKD. Trimming removed 10 bases from V and 4 bases from J; junction bases left unmatched: 3. This CDR3 is 12 amino acids long. The CDR3 DNA reads TGTGCCACCAGGGACAGGGGGTACGAGCAGTACTTC. The encoded protein is CATRDRGYEQYF.

This clone was recorded a few times. J is TRBJ2-1 and V is TRBV15, with a possible D match to TRBD2 (6 bases). V lost 0 bases, J lost 4 bases, and 13 bases lay in between. The length of the CDR3 is 16 residues. CDR1 and CDR2 (germline): LNHNV, YYDKDF (reference sequence). DNA for the CDR3: TGTGCCACCAGCAGAGATCGGGTTAGCGGATACAATGAGCAGTTCTTC. Protein: CATSRDRVSGYNEQFF.

The chain is built from TRBV15 and TRBJ1-5; no clear D. The CDR3 runs 12 residues. The germline gives CDR1 LNHNV, CDR2 YYDKDF (reference sequence). Between the trimmed V and J ends, which lost 2 bases and 5 bases, there was a span of 4 bases. DNA for the CDR3: TGTGCCACCAGCAGAAGTGATCAGCCCCAGCATTTT. Its translation: CATSRSDQPQHF.

This clone was picked up a small number of times. The rearrangement links TRBV19 to TRBJ2-6; possibly TRBD1 for D (6 bases). Trimming removed 6 bases from V and 0 bases from J, with 12 bases in between. The CDR3 runs to 16 residues. CDR1 is LNHDA and CDR2 is SQIVND in the germline V gene (reference sequence). DNA of the CDR3: TGTGCCAGTAGGAAAACAGGGAACTCTGGGGCCAACGTCCTGACTTTC. This translates into CASRKTGNSGANVLTF.

This clone was counted between two and nine times. The chain uses TRBV2 and TRBJ1-5, with 9 bases fitting TRBD1. Germline V lookup: CDR1 SNHLY, CDR2 FYNNEI. The length of the CDR3 is 14 residues. J lost 6 bases, V lost 6 bases, and 6 bases had no gene match. The CDR3 sequence is CASSETGGGQPQHF. CDR3 in DNA: TGTGCCAGCAGCGAAACAGGGGGCGGTCAGCCCCAGCATTTT. Full variable domain (remainder filled in from reference TRBV2 and TRBJ1-5): EPEVTQTPSHQVTQMGQEVILRCVPISNHLYFYWYRQILGQKVEFLVSFYNNEISEKSEIFDDQFSVERPDGSNFTLKIRSTKLEDSAMYFCASSETGGGQPQHFGDGTRLSIL.

This clone was counted at least ten times. The chain has TRBV4-2 and TRBJ2-7; tentative D call: TRBD1 (6 bases). This CDR3 comprises 15 residues. V lost 2 bases and J 4 bases, leaving 15 bases between the germline ends. Germline V lookup: CDR1 LGHNA, CDR2 YNFKEQ. DNA for the CDR3: TGTGCCAGCAGCCAACAGTGGGGACATTCTTACGAGCAGTACTTC. It encodes CASSQQWGHSYEQYF.

This clone was counted only a few times. The V gene is TRBV2, the J gene TRBJ2-7; 7 bases match TRBD2. The V gene end was trimmed by 4 bases and the J gene end by 9 bases; junction bases not matched to a gene: 3. Germline CDR1 SNHLY, CDR2 FYNNEI. CDR3 size: 11 residues. The CDR3 region is CASSAGRSQYF. The CDR3 DNA reads TGTGCCAGCAGTGCCGGGAGGTCGCAGTACTTC.

This clone was found a few times. The V and J genes are TRBV11-2 and TRBJ2-2; D unresolved. The CDR3 length is 13 residues. CDR1 SGHAT and CDR2 FQNNGV come from the germline V gene. Trimming took 11 bases from V and 1 from J, leaving 11 bases between them. DNA for the CDR3: TGTGCCTATTCGGATAGGAACACCGGGGAGCTGTTTTTT. Translation gives CAYSDRNTGELFF.

The chain has TRBV5-1 and TRBJ2-5; TRBD2 aligns across 7 bases. The CDR3 loop spans 15 amino acids. Germline V gives CDR1 SGHRS, CDR2 YFSETQ. J gave up 4 bases and V 8 bases, and 14 bases lay outside the gene matches. The CDR3 DNA sequence: TGCGCCAGTAGCGGGCAGGCGGGAACGGTAGAGACCCAGTACTTC. Protein sequence: CASSGQAGTVETQYF.

The chain recombines TRBV5-1 with TRBJ2-7; tentatively, D is TRBD1 (8 bases). This CDR3 is built from 14 residues. Per the germline V gene, CDR1 is SGHRS and CDR2 is YFSETQ. Trimming removed 4 bases at V and 2 bases at J, with 13 bases between. The CDR3 sequence: CASSATGGAYEQYF. CDR3 coding DNA: TGCGCCAGCAGCGCCACAGGGGGGGCCTACGAGCAGTACTTC. Full variable domain (missing parts from reference TRBV5-1 and TRBJ2-7): KAGVTQTPRYLIKTRGQQVTLSCSPISGHRSVSWYQQTPGQGLQFLFEYFSETQRNKGNFPGRFSGRQFSNSRSEMNVSTLELGDSALYLCASSATGGAYEQYFGPGTRLTVT.

A few counts support this clone. This chain joins TRBV4-3 and TRBJ2-7, with TRBD2 matching over 7 bases. The CDR3 loop spans 13 amino acids. Germline-derived CDR1 and CDR2 are LGHNA and YSLEER. The junction had 6 bases not matched to a gene; V was cut back by 5 bases and J by 5 bases. The CDR3 reads CASSFGLADEQYF. CDR3 sequence (DNA): TGCGCCAGCAGCTTTGGGCTAGCGGACGAGCAGTACTTC.

This clone was counted only a few times. The chain couples TRBV2 to TRBJ2-6; D not certain. CDR1 and CDR2 (germline): SNHLY, FYNNEI. The CDR3 has 14 residues. Deletions cut 1 base from V and 1 base from J, with 2 bases between. The CDR3 coding sequence is TGTGCCAGCAGTGAAGTTTCTGGGGCCAACGTCCTGACTTTC. Translation gives CASSEVSGANVLTF.